This passage covers 21 T cell receptor beta chains from one sample sequenced in a study of CD8 T cells in ankylosing spondylitis. A single record per CDR3 protein comes from TCRdb applying MiXCR to the 5' RACE reads. The table lists roughly 700,000 distinct CDR3 sequences, around 20% of them singletons. Overall study results and limits: Several highly homologous variants made up a TCR beta motif that seemed to typify ankylosing spondylitis blood.

For these TCRs, the target antigens are not known. The sequencing sample was made of blood, either unsorted or a sorted T cell fraction (not recorded which). These TCRs come from a male donor with ankylosing spondylitis.

This clonotype has a handful of counts. The chain is built from TRBV20-1 and TRBJ2-7; no clear D gene. The germline V and J ends were trimmed by 4 bases and 1 base, with 11 bases remaining between them. CDR3 size: 13 residues. In germline, CDR1 is DFQATT, CDR2 SNEGSKA (reference sequence). For the CDR3, the DNA is TGCAGTGCTACAGCAGGAAAATCCTACGAGCAGTACTTC. Translation gives CSATAGKSYEQYF.

This clonotype was counted at least ten times. J is TRBJ2-5 and V is TRBV20-1; 7 nucleotides agree with TRBD2. From germline, CDR1 is DFQATT and CDR2 SNEGSKA (reference sequence). The V and J ends lost 4 bases and 2 bases, in that order; junction bases with no gene match: 1. CDR3 size: 12 residues. Written as DNA, the CDR3 is TGCAGTGCTACTAGCGGACAAGAGACCCAGTACTTC. Translating gives CSATSGQETQYF.

This sequence joins TRBV20-1 and TRBJ2-1; the match to TRBD2 covers 8 bases. The V gene's germline CDR1 is DFQATT and CDR2 SNEGSKA (reference sequence). The CDR3 sequence is 16 residues long. The V segment lost 3 bases and the J segment 7 bases; nucleotides outside the gene matches: 14. The CDR3 here is CSASGGAQIVVNEQFF. CDR3 sequence (DNA): TGCAGTGCTAGCGGGGGGGCCCAAATAGTAGTAAATGAGCAGTTCTTC.

The V gene is TRBV11-2, the J gene TRBJ1-1; D not resolved. The V end was cut by 3 bases, the J end by 11 bases, with 16 bases between. Germline V CDR1 and CDR2: SGHAT, FQNNGV. This CDR3 comprises 13 residues. The DNA for the CDR3 is TGTGCCAGCAGCTTGGAGATAGGAGGGTTGGCTTTCTTT. Translation: CASSLEIGGLAFF.

This clonotype appeared many times. The DNA of the CDR3 is TGCAGCGTTGGTGGGCCAGGGGGGCTGGGCACTGAAGCTTTCTTT. The encoded protein is CSVGGPGGLGTEAFF. The chain has TRBV29-1 and TRBJ1-1, with TRBD1 matching over 7 bases. The germline V gene encodes CDR1 SQVTM and CDR2 ANQGSEA. After removal of 4 bases from V and 4 bases from J, the junction contained 12 bases not matched to a gene. The CDR3 consists of 15 residues.

This clonotype was detected only a few times. The V call is TRBV6-5, the J call TRBJ1-2; D is perhaps TRBD1 (6 bases). Trimming took 0 bases from V and 6 from J, leaving 11 bases between them. The germline gives CDR1 MNHEY, CDR2 SVGAGI. This CDR3 is 14 amino acids long. For the CDR3, the DNA is TGTGCCAGCAGTTACTCGTGGGGGGCCGATGGCTACACCTTC. It codes for CASSYSWGADGYTF.

The rearrangement links TRBV9 to TRBJ1-1; D is uncertain. V lost 1 base to trimming and J lost 1 base, with 8 bases between them. This CDR3 contains 14 residues. CDR1 is SGDLS, CDR2 YYNGEE, per germline. The CDR3 loop reads CASSVRPQNTEAFF. The CDR3 region has the DNA TGTGCCAGCAGCGTAAGACCTCAGAACACTGAAGCTTTCTTT.

The chain joins TRBV28 to TRBJ2-7; D perhaps matches TRBD2 (5 bases). Germline V gives CDR1 MDHEN, CDR2 SYDVKM. The CDR3 totals 17 residues. Trimming pared 1 base from V and 5 bases from J, leaving 21 bases between. The CDR3 spells CASSLLDGGPSVDEQYF. Here the CDR3 DNA reads TGTGCCAGCAGTTTATTGGACGGAGGACCTAGTGTAGACGAGCAGTACTTC.

The rearrangement joins TRBV30 to TRBJ1-3; D remains ambiguous. Trimming took off 5 bases at V and 0 bases at J, with 8 bases between the two ends. The CDR3 loop spans 13 amino acids. Germline V gives CDR1 GTSNPN, CDR2 SVGIG (reference sequence). The CDR3 here is CAWALFSGNTIYF. For the CDR3, the DNA is TGTGCCTGGGCGTTGTTCTCTGGAAACACCATATATTTT.

The V and J genes are TRBV7-3 and TRBJ2-5; the D gene is possibly TRBD2 (5 bases). Germline CDR1 and CDR2: SGHTA and FQGTGA. The CDR3 runs 15 residues. The ends were cut back, 2 bases at V and 5 bases at J, with 15 bases in the middle. The CDR3 bases are TGTGCCAGCAGCTTAGGGAGCGCTCGTAGCGAGACCCAGTACTTC. It translates to CASSLGSARSETQYF.

There are many counts of this clonotype. V is TRBV29-1 and J is TRBJ2-1; D not certain. CDR1 SQVTM and CDR2 ANQGSEA come from the germline V gene. Trimming removed 3 bases at V and 2 bases at J, with 14 bases between. The CDR3 consists of 15 residues. CDR3 DNA sequence: TGCAGCGTTGATGATAACAGTGTACCCTACAATGAGCAGTTCTTC. Protein product: CSVDDNSVPYNEQFF.

Only a few counts were recorded for this clonotype. The chain uses TRBV6-1 and TRBJ1-2; a possible D gene is TRBD1 (5 bases). The germline V gene has CDR1 MNHNS and CDR2 SASEGT. The germline V and J ends were trimmed by 4 bases and 5 bases, with 17 bases remaining between them. The CDR3 has 15 amino acids. The CDR3 nucleotides are TGTGCCAGCAGTGTCCTCCCGGGGCCCGTATATGGCTACACCTTC. Protein: CASSVLPGPVYGYTF.

This clonotype has only a few counts. This chain joins TRBV29-1 and TRBJ2-4, with unresolved D. Per germline, CDR1 SQVTM and CDR2 ANQGSEA. The CDR3 length is 12 residues. Trimming took off 1 base at V and 4 bases at J, with 5 bases between the two ends. CDR3 protein: CSVEAEKNIQYF. The CDR3 nucleotides read TGCAGCGTTGAAGCCGAAAAAAACATTCAGTACTTC.

The V call is TRBV7-3, the J call TRBJ2-5; 9 bases line up with TRBD2. Germline V gene sequence: CDR1 SGHTA, CDR2 FQGTGA. The CDR3 runs to 15 residues. V shed 4 bases and J 4 bases; nucleotides not matched to a gene: 7. The CDR3 DNA follows: TGTGCCAGCAGCTCCCTAGCGGGAAGCCCAGAGACCCAGTACTTC. The encoded protein is CASSSLAGSPETQYF.

The genes are TRBV6-6 and TRBJ2-2, with a weak D call TRBD1 (5 bases). Germline V gene data show CDR1 as MNHNY and CDR2 as SVGAGI (reference sequence). The CDR3 sequence is 13 residues long. Trimming shortened V by 8 bases and J by 0 bases, and 7 bases separated the two germline ends. CDR3 DNA: TGTGCCAGCGGGGCAACGAACACCGGGGAGCTGTTTTTT. It specifies CASGATNTGELFF.

V is TRBV30 and J is TRBJ2-1; 10 nucleotides line up with TRBD2. The junction had 2 bases not matched to a gene; V was cut back by 2 bases and J by 4 bases. The CDR3 has 14 amino acids. Per the germline V gene, CDR1 is GTSNPN and CDR2 is SVGIG (reference sequence). DNA for the CDR3: TGTGCCTGGAGTTCGGGACTAGCGTACAATGAGCAGTTCTTC. It translates to CAWSSGLAYNEQFF.

J is TRBJ2-2 and V is TRBV11-3; D unclear. The ends were cut back, 2 bases at V and 4 bases at J, with 8 bases in the middle. Per germline, CDR1 SGHNT and CDR2 YENEEA. CDR3 length equals 14 residues. CDR3 coding DNA: TGTGCCAGCAGCTTACCCGGTGGCACCGGGGAGCTGTTTTTT. Protein sequence: CASSLPGGTGELFF.

The V gene is TRBV15, the J gene TRBJ2-6; D gene unclear. The CDR3 length is 15 residues. Germline V gives CDR1 LNHNV, CDR2 YYDKDF (reference sequence). V was pared by 2 bases and J by 0 bases, with 5 bases between. This CDR3 reads CATSRRSSGANVLTF. CDR3 sequence (DNA): TGTGCCACCAGCAGACGCAGCTCTGGGGCCAACGTCCTGACTTTC.

This clonotype turned up a few times. This chain uses TRBV20-1 with TRBJ2-1; TRBD2 matches 8 bases. Germline V CDR1 and CDR2: DFQATT, SNEGSKA (reference sequence). V lost 5 bases and J lost 0; bases outside the gene matches: 6. The CDR3 loop spans 15 amino acids. For the CDR3, the DNA is TGCAGTGCTGGAAGCGGGGGAAGCTCCTACAATGAGCAGTTCTTC. Translation gives CSAGSGGSSYNEQFF.

This clonotype has just a few counts. The chain carries TRBV6-1 and TRBJ2-1, with 11 bases aligning to TRBD2. In germline, CDR1 is MNHNS, CDR2 SASEGT. The CDR3 is made up of 16 amino acids. V trimming: 5 bases; J trimming: 7 bases; junction bases outside the gene matches: 10. CDR3 protein: CASSRAGLAGGNEQFF. The CDR3 DNA reads TGTGCCAGCAGTAGAGCCGGCCTAGCGGGGGGAAATGAGCAGTTCTTC.

The chain employs TRBV5-1 and TRBJ2-3; 10 nucleotides agree with TRBD2. The CDR3 spans 13 residues. Germline assignment: CDR1 SGHRS and CDR2 YFSETQ. The CDR3 DNA sequence: TGCGCTGGGGCTAGCGGGAGTGGAGATACGCAGTATTTT. This gives the protein CAGASGSGDTQYF.